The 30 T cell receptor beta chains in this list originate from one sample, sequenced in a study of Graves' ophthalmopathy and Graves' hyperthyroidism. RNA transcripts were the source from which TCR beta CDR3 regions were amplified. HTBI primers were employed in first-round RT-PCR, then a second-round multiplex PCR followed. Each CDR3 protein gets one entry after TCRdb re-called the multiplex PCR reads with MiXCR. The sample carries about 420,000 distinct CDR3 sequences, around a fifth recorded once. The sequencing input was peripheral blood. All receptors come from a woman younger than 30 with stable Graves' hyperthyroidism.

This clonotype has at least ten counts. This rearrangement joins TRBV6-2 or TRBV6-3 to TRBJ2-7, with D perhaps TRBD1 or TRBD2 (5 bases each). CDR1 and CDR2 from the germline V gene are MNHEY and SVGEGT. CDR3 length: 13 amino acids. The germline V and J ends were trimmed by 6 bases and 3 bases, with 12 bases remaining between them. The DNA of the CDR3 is TGTGCCAGCAGAAGGGACGTAAACTACGAGCAGTACTTC. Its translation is CASRRDVNYEQYF.

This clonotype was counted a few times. The CDR3 DNA follows: TGTGCCAGCAGTGAAGGGCACTTAGCCAAAAACATTCAGTACTTC. This translates into CASSEGHLAKNIQYF. V is TRBV6-1 and J is TRBJ2-4; D remains unclear. Trimming cost V 1 base and J 0 bases, with 7 bases left between them. The V gene's germline CDR1 is MNHNS and CDR2 SASEGT. The CDR3 is made up of 15 amino acids.

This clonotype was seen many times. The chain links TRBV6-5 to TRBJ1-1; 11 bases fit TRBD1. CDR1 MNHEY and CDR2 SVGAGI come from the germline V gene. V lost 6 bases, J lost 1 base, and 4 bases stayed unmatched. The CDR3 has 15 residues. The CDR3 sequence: CASRRDRGGNTEAFF. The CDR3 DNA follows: TGTGCCAGCAGACGGGACAGGGGGGGGAACACTGAAGCTTTCTTT.

CDR3 protein: CASNDRGDSYEQYF. The CDR3 DNA is TGTGCCAGCAACGACAGGGGGGACTCCTACGAGCAGTACTTC. V usage is TRBV6-2 or TRBV6-3 and J usage is TRBJ2-7, with 9 bases aligning to TRBD1. The CDR3 extends over 14 amino acids. V shed 7 bases and J 0 bases; nucleotides not matched to a gene: 4. In germline, CDR1 is MNHEY, CDR2 SVGEGT.

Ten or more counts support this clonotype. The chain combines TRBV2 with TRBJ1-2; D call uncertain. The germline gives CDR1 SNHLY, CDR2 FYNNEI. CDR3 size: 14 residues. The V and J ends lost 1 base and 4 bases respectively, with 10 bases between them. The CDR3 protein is CASSEDLASYGYTF. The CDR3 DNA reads TGTGCCAGCAGTGAAGATCTGGCAAGCTATGGCTACACCTTC.

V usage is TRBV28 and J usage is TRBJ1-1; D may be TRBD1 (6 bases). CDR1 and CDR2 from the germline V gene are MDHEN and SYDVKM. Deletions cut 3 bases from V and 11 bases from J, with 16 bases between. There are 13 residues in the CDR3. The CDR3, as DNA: TGTGCCAGCAGTTTGGCGGGACACGGGTCTGCTTTCTTT. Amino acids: CASSLAGHGSAFF.

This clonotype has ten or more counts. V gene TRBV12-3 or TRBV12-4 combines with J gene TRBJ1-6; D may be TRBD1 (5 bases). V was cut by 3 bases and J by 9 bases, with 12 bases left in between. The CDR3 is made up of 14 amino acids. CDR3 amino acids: CASSFGERGSPLHF. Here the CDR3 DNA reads TGTGCCAGCAGTTTCGGGGAGAGGGGTTCACCCCTCCACTTT.

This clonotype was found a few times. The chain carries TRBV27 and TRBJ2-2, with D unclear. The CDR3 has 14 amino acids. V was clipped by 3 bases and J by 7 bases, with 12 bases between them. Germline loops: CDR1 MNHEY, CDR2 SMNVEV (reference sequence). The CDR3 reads CASSLEYDGGELFF. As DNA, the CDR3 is TGTGCCAGCAGTTTGGAGTACGACGGCGGGGAGCTGTTTTTT.

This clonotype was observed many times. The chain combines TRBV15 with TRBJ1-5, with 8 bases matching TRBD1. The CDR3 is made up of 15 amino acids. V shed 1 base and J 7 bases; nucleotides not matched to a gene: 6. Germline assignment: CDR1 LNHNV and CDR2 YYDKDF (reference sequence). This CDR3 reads CATSRGTNRGQPQHF. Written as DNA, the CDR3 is TGTGCCACCAGCAGAGGGACAAACAGGGGGCAGCCCCAGCATTTT.

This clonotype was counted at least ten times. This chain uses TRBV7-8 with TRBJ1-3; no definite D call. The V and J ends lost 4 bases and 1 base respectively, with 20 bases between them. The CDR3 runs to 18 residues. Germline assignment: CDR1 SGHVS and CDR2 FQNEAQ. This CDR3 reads CASSSPPVEGRSGNTIYF. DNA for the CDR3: TGTGCCAGCAGCTCACCCCCGGTCGAGGGCCGTTCTGGAAACACCATATATTTT.

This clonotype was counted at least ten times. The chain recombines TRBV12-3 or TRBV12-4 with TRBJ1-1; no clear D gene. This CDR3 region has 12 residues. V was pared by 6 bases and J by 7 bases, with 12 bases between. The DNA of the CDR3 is TGTGCCAGCAGCTCGGACTGGAGTGAAGCTTTCTTT. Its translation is CASSSDWSEAFF.

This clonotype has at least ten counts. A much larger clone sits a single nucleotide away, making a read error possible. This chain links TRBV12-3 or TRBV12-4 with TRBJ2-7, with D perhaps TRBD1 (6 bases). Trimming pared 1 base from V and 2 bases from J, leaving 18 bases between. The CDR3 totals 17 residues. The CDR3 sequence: CASSLDPSGRQAYEQYF. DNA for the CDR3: TGTGCCAGCAGTTTAGATCCTTCGGGTCGACAGGCCTACGAGCAGTACTTC.

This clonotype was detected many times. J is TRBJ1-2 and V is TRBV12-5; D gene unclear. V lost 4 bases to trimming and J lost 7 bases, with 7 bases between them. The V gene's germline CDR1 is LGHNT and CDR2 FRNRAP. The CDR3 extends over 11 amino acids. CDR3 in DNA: TGTGCTAGTGGTTCCCCCCGTGGCTACACCTTC. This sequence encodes CASGSPRGYTF.

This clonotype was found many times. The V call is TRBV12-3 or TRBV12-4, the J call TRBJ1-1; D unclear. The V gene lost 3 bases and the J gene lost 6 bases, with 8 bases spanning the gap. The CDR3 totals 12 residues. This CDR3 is CASSFWTAEAFF. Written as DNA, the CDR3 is TGTGCCAGCAGTTTTTGGACGGCTGAAGCTTTCTTT.

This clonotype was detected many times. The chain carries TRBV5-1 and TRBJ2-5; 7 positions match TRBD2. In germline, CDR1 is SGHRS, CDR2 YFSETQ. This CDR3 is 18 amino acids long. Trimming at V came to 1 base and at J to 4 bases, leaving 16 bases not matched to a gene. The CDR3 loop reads CASSLIRLGGRRRETQYF. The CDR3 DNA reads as TGCGCCAGCAGCTTGATTCGGTTGGGCGGGAGACGAAGAGAGACCCAGTACTTC.

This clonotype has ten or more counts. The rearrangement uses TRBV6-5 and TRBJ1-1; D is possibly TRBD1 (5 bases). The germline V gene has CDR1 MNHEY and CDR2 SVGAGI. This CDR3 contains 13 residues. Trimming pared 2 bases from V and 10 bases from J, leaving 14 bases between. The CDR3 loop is CASSYGAEGRAFF. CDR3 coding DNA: TGTGCCAGCAGTTACGGGGCGGAAGGGCGAGCTTTCTTT.

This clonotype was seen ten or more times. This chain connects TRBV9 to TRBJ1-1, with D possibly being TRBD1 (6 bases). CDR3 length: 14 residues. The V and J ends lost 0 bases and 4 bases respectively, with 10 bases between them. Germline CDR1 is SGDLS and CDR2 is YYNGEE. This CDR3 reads CASSVAVRGTEAFF. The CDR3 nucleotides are TGTGCCAGCAGCGTAGCTGTCAGGGGCACTGAAGCTTTCTTT. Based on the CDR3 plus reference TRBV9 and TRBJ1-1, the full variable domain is DSGVTQTPKHLITATGQRVTLRCSPRSGDLSVYWYQQSLDQGLQFLIQYYNGEERAKGNILERFSAQQFPDLHSELNLSSLELGDSALYFCASSVAVRGTEAFFGQGTRLTVV.

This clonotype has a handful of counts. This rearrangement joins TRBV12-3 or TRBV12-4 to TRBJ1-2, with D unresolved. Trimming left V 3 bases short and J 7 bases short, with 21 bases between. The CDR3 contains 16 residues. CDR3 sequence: CASSLTEEETRGGYTF. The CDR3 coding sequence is TGTGCCAGCAGTTTGACCGAGGAGGAGACCCGGGGTGGCTACACCTTC.

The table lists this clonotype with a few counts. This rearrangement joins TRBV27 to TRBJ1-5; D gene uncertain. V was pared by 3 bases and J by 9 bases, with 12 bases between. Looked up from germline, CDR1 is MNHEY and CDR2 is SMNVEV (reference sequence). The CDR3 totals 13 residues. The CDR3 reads CASSLSRLRPQHF. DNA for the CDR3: TGTGCCAGCAGTTTGTCCCGACTCCGGCCCCAGCATTTT.

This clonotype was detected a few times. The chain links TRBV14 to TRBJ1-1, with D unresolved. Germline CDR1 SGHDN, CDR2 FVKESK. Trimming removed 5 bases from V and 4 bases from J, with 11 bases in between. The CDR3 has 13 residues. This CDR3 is CASSSGWGTEAFF. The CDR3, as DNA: TGTGCCAGCAGCTCAGGATGGGGCACTGAAGCTTTCTTT.

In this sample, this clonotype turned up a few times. Here the CDR3 DNA reads TGCGCCAGCAGCCAAGGTGGAGGCTTACAAGAGACCCAGTACTTC. It specifies CASSQGGGLQETQYF. The V gene is TRBV4-1, the J gene TRBJ2-5, with a weak D call TRBD2 (5 bases). Germline V CDR1 and CDR2: MGHRA, YSYEKL. Trimming removed 1 base from V and 2 bases from J, with 11 bases in between. The CDR3 has 15 amino acids.

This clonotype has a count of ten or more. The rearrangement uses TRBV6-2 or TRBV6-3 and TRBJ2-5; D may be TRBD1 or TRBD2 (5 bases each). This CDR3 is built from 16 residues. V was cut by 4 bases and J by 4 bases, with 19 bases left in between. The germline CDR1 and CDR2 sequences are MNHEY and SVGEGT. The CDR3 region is CASSSGSRAWGETQYF. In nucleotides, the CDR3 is TGTGCCAGCAGTTCGGGAAGCAGGGCGTGGGGAGAGACCCAGTACTTC.

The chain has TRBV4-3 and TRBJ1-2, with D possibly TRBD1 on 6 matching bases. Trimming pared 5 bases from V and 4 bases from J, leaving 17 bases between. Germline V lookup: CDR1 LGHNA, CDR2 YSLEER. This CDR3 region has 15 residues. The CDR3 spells CASSKGEVGAYGYTF. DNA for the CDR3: TGCGCCAGCAGCAAGGGCGAGGTGGGGGCCTATGGCTACACCTTC.

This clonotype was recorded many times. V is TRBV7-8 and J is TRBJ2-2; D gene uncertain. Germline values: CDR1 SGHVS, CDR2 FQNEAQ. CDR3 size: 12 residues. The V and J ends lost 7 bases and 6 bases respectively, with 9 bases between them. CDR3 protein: CASKLWSGELFF. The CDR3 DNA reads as TGTGCCAGCAAGCTTTGGTCCGGGGAGCTGTTTTTT.

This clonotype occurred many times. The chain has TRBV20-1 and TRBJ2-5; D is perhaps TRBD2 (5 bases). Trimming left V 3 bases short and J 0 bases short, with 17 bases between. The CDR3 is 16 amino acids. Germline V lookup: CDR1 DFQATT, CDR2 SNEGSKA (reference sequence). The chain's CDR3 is CSASGGLTPHQETQYF. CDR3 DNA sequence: TGCAGTGCTAGCGGCGGGCTTACACCTCACCAAGAGACCCAGTACTTC.

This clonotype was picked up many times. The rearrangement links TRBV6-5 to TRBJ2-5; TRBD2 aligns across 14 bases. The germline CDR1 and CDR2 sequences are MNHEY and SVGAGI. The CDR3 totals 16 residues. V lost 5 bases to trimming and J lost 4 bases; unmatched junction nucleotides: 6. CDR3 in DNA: TGTGCCAGCAGTCACCCGACTAGCGGGGGGGGAGAGACCCAGTACTTC. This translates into CASSHPTSGGGETQYF.

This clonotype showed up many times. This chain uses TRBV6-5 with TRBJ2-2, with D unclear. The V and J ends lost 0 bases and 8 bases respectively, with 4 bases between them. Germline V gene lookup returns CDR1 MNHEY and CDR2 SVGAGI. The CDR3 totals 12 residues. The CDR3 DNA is TGTGCCAGCAGTTACTCGTGGGGGGAGCTGTTTTTT. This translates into CASSYSWGELFF.

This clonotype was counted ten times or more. CDR3 coding DNA: TGTGCCAGCAGTGCGGGACTAGCGGGGATCTACGAGCAGTACTTC. Protein sequence: CASSAGLAGIYEQYF. The chain joins TRBV28 to TRBJ2-7, with 13 bases matching TRBD2. This CDR3 is built from 15 residues. V shed 5 bases, J shed 3 bases, and the junction held 4 bases outside the gene matches. Germline V gene sequence: CDR1 MDHEN, CDR2 SYDVKM.

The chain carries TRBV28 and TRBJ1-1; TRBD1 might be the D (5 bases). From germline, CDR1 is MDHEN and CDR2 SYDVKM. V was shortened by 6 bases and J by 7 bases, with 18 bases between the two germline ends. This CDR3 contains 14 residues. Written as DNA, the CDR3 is TGTGCCAGCAGCCTTATCGGGACGGACGATGAAGCTTTCTTT. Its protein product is CASSLIGTDDEAFF.

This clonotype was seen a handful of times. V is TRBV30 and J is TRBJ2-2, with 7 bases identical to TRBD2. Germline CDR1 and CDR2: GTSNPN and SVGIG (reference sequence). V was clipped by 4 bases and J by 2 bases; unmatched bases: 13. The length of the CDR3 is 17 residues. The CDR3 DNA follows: TGTGCCTGGAATTTCTGGGCTAGCGGAGAAAACACCGGGGAGCTGTTTTTT. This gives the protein CAWNFWASGENTGELFF.